This TCR beta chain comes out of a study of CD8 T cells in ankylosing spondylitis. Study-wide points: What appeared characteristic of ankylosing spondylitis blood was a TCR beta motif of about eight highly homologous variants.

This clonotype was counted at least ten times. Its antigen remains unknown. By quantitative 5'-RACE with molecular barcodes, the TCR beta libraries were made. From the 5' RACE reads, TCRdb called clonotypes with MiXCR, one entry per CDR3 protein. The sample carries 250,000 or so distinct CDR3 sequences, 20% to 30% recorded once. The J segment lost 3 bases and the V segment lost 6 bases, leaving 14 bases of the junction unmatched. The length of the CDR3 is 16 residues. Germline CDR1 is WSHSY and CDR2 is SAAADI. The rearrangement joins TRBV10-2 to TRBJ2-7; TRBD1 aligns across 7 bases. Sequenced input: blood, either unsorted or a sorted T cell fraction (not recorded which). The clonotype comes from a male donor with ankylosing spondylitis or in good health (not recorded which). The CDR3 DNA reads as TGCGCCAGCAGCCTAAAATGGACAGGTTCCCTCTACGAGCAGTACTTC. Protein: CASSLKWTGSLYEQYF.